Listed here is a single TCR beta chain. The authors' processing: Amplified reference gene primers provided the basis for estimating nucleated cell counts. Using immunoSEQ multiplex PCR, the repertoire was profiled, and TCRdb retains in-frame clones only, with some absent. From that table come the V and J calls and clone size; the DNA was used to work out D and trimming. The data hold approximately 240,000 clones, with approximately 83% observed a single time. This entry comes from a study of blood T cell repertoires in COVID-19. The wider study: From the United States, Italy and Spain came samples of acute and convalescent COVID-19. From T cells, B-cell-depleted T cells, or PBMCs came the material, which was cDNA or gDNA.

Germline V gene data show CDR1 as LGHNA and CDR2 as YNFKEQ. The CDR3 has 16 residues. Trimming at V came to 4 bases and at J to 0 bases, leaving 3 bases not matched to a gene. The V and J genes are TRBV4-2 and TRBJ2-7, with 13 nucleotides matching TRBD2. The receptor's source is an older woman with acute or convalescent COVID-19. The specimen was peripheral blood. The DNA of the CDR3 is TGTGCCAGCAGCCCTCGGACTAGCGGGGGCTCCTACGAGCAGTACTTC. Amino acids: CASSPRTSGGSYEQYF.